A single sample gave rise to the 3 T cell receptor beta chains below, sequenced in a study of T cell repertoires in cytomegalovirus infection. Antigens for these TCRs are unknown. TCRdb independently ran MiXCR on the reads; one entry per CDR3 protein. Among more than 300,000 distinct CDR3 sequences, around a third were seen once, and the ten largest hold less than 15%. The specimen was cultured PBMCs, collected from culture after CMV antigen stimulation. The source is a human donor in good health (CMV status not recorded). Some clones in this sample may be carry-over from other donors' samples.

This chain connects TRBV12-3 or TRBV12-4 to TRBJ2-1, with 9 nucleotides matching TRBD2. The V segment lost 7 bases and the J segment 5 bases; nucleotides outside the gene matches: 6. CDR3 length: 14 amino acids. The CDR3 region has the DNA TGTGCCAGCATCAATAGCGGGAGTCACAATGAGCAGTTCTTC. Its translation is CASINSGSHNEQFF.

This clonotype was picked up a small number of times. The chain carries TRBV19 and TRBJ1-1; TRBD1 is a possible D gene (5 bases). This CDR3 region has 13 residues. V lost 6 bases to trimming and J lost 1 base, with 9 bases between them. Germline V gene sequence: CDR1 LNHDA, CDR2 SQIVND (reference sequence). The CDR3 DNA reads TGTGCCAGTAGCCCAGGGTGGAACACTGAAGCTTTCTTT. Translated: CASSPGWNTEAFF.

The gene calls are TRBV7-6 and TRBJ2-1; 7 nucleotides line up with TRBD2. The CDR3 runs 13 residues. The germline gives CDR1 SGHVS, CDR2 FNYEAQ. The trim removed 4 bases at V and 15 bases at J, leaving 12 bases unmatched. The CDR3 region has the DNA TGTGCCAGCAGCTCCACTAGCGAACACTCCCCGTTCTTC. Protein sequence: CASSSTSEHSPFF. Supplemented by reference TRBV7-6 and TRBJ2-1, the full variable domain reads GAGVSQSPRYKVTKRGQDVALRCDPISGHVSLYWYRQALGQGPEFLTYFNYEAQQDKSGLPNDRFSAERPEGSISTLTIQRTEQRDSAMYRCASSSTSEHSPFFGPGTRLTVL.